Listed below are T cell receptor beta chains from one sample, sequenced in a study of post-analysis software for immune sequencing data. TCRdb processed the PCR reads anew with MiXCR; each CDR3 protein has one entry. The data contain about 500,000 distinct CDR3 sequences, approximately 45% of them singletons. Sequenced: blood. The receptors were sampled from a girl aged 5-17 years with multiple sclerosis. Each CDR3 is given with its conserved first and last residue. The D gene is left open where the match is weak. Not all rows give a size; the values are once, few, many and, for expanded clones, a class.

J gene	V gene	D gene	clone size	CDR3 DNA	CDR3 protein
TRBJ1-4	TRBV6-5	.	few	TGTGCCAGCAGTTCTATGGGGGAAAAACTGTTTTTT	CASSSMGEKLFF
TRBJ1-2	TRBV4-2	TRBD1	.	TGTGCCAGCAGCCAAGAGGGACAGGGGAGCTATGGCTACACCTTC	CASSQEGQGSYGYTF
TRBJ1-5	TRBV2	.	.	TGTGCCAGCAGTGACAGGAGCGCCCGGCAGCCCCAGCATTTT	CASSDRSARQPQHF
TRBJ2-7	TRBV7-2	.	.	TGTGCCAGCAGCCATCATTCGGACGGCTCCTACGAGCAGTACTTC	CASSHHSDGSYEQYF
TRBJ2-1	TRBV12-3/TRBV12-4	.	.	TGTGCCAGCAGTTGGGTCGCGGCCTACAATGAGCAGTTCTTC	CASSWVAAYNEQFF
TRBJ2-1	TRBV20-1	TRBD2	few	TGCAGTGCTGGGACTAGCGGGGCCTGGAATGAGCAGTTCTTC	CSAGTSGAWNEQFF
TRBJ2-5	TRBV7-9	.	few	TGTGCCAGCAGCTCGGGAGAGGGAAAGACCAAGGAGACCCAGTACTTC	CASSSGEGKTKETQYF
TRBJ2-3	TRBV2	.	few	TGTGCCAGCACTGGGACTAGCACAGATACGCAGTATTTT	CASTGTSTDTQYF
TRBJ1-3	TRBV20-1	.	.	TGCAGTGCTAGAGGAGACTCTGGAAACACCATATATTTT	CSARGDSGNTIYF
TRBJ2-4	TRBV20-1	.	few	TGCAGTGCTAGGGGACTGGAAGCCAAAAACATTCAGTACTTC	CSARGLEAKNIQYF
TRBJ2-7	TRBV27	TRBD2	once	TGTGCCAGCAGTCCCGGGACTAGCGCAACCTACGAGCAGTACTTC	CASSPGTSATYEQYF
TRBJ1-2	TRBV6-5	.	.	TGTGCCAGCAGCAGAACCACTAACTATGGCTACACCTTC	CASSRTTNYGYTF
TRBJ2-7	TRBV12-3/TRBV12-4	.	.	TGTGCCAGCAGCTGGACCGCGGTGGGGGAGCAGTACTTC	CASSWTAVGEQYF
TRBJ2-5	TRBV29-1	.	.	TGCAGCGTTGCCACTTTAGAGACCCAGTACTTC	CSVATLETQYF
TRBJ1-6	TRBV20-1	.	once	TGCAGTGTTGGGACCAACACCCTCCACTTT	CSVGTNTLHF
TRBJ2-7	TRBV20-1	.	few	TGCAGTGCACTGCCGGGGGACACCGTCTCCTACGAGCAGTACTTC	CSALPGDTVSYEQYF
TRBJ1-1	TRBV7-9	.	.	TGTGCCAGCAGCTTCCCAGGGGCTACGAACACTGAAGCTTTCTTT	CASSFPGATNTEAFF
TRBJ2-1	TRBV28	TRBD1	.	TGTGCCAGCAGTCCGCGAGGGACAGGGGAAGGCAATGAGCAGTTCTTC	CASSPRGTGEGNEQFF